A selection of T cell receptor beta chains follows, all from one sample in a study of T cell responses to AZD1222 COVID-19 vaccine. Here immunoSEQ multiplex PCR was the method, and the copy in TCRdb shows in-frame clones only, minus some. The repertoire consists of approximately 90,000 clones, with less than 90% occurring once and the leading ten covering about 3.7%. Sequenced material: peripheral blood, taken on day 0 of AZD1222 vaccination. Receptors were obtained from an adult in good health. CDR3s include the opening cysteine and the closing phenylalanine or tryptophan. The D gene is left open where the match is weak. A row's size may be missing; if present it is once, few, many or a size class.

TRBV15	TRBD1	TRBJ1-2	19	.	TGTGCCACCAGCAGAGATCAGGGGACAGGCCTAAGGTCTAACTATGGCTACACCTTC	CATSRDQGTGLRSNYGYTF
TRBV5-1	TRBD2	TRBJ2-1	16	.	TGCGCCAGCAGCTTGGGGTCTAGCGGGGATTACAATGAGCAGTTCTTC	CASSLGSSGDYNEQFF
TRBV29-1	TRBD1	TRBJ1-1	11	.	TGCAGCGCTGACAGGGCTCCTGAAGCTTTCTTT	CSADRAPEAFF
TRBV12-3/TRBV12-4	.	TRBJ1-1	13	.	TGTGCCAGCAAAGCAGGGATCTATTCGGGAGCTTTCTTT	CASKAGIYSGAFF
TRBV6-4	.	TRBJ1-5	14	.	TGTGCCAGCAGTGAAGGGCAGGAGAATCAGCCCCAGCATTTT	CASSEGQENQPQHF
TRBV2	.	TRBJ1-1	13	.	TGTGCCAGCAGTGAAGGACCGACAGGTGAAGCTTTCTTT	CASSEGPTGEAFF
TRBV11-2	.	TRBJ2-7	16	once	TGTGCCAGCAGCTTAGCGGTCAGACTTCCATCCTACGAGCAGTACTTC	CASSLAVRLPSYEQYF
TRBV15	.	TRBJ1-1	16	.	TGTGCCACCAGCAGGGGGAGCACAGTGGAGGTCACTGAAGCTTTCTTT	CATSRGSTVEVTEAFF
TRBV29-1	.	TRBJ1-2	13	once	TGCAGCGTTGAAGCAGGGGAGCAATATGGCTACACCTTC	CSVEAGEQYGYTF
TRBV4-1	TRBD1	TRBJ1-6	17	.	TGCGCCAGCAGCCAACTCCTGAGAGGGACAGGGATTTCACCCCTCCACTTT	CASSQLLRGTGISPLHF
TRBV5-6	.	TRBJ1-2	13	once	TGTGCCAGCAGCATAAGACAGTACGATGGCTACACCTTC	CASSIRQYDGYTF
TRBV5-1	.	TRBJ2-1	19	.	TGCGCCAGCAGCCCGGATAGAGGGGCCCGAAGTTTCTCCTACAATGAGCAGTTCTTC	CASSPDRGARSFSYNEQFF
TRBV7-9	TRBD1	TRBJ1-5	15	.	TGTGCCAGCAGCTTAGACAGGGGCTTGGGGCAGCCCCAGCATTTT	CASSLDRGLGQPQHF
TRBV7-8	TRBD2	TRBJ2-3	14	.	TGTGCCAGCAGCTCCCCGGGGGGGCCTAATACGCAGTATTTT	CASSSPGGPNTQYF
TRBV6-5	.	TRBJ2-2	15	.	TGTGCCAGCAGTTACTCCCCGGGGGACACCGGGGAGCTGTTTTTT	CASSYSPGDTGELFF
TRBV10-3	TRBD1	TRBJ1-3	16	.	TGTGCCATCAGCGGGACAGGGGTTCTAGCTGGAAACACCATATATTTT	CAISGTGVLAGNTIYF
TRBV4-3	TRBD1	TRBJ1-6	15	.	TGCGCCAGCAGCCAAGAGGGACAGAGGAATTCACCCCTCCACTTT	CASSQEGQRNSPLHF
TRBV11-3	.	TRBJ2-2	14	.	TGTGCCAGCAGCTCCCGACTGAGCACCGGGGAGCTGTTTTTT	CASSSRLSTGELFF
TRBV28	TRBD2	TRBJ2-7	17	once	TGTGCCAGCAGTTTCCCCGCATGGACTAGCGGATCCTACGAGCAGTACTTC	CASSFPAWTSGSYEQYF
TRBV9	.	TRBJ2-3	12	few	TGTGCCAGCAGCGGAGATAGGAATACGCAGTATTTT	CASSGDRNTQYF
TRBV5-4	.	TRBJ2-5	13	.	TGTGCCAGCACCGAACGACAGTTAGGGACCCAGTACTTC	CASTERQLGTQYF
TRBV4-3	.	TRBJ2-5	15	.	TGCGCCAGCAGCCAAACAACGGGATCAGCGGAGACCCAGTACTTC	CASSQTTGSAETQYF
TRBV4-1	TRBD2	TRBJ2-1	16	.	TGCGCCAGCAGCCAACAGCGGGGGGGCCTGAGGGAGGAGCAGTTCTTC	CASSQQRGGLREEQFF
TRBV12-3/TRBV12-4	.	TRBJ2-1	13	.	TGTGCCGGAAGTCCCGGGGAATACAATGAGCAGTTCTTC	CAGSPGEYNEQFF
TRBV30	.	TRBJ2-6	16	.	TGTGCCTGGAGAAAAGCGGGCAGCTCTGGGGCCAACGTCCTGACTTTC	CAWRKAGSSGANVLTF
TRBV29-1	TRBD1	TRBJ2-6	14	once	TGCAGCGTAACGACAGGGCCTGGGGCCAACGTCCTGACTTTC	CSVTTGPGANVLTF
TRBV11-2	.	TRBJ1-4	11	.	TGTGCCAGCAGTTCTGGGCCCGAACTGTTTTTT	CASSSGPELFF
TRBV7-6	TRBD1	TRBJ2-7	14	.	TGTGCCAGCAGCACCCCCGGGACAGGGTACGAGCAGTACTTC	CASSTPGTGYEQYF
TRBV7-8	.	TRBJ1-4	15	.	TGTGCCAGCAGCATCCCAGGGGCTACTAATGAAAAACTGTTTTTT	CASSIPGATNEKLFF
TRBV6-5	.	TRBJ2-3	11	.	TGTGGCTCGAAGCAGTTGGATACGCAGTATTTT	CGSKQLDTQYF
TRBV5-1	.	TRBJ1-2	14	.	TGCGCCAGCAGCTTACAAACAGCCGCCTATGGCTACACCTTC	CASSLQTAAYGYTF
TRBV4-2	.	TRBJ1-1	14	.	TGTGCCAGCAGCCAAGCGGTGGAGAACACTGAAGCTTTCTTT	CASSQAVENTEAFF
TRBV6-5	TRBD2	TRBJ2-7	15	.	TGTGCCAGCTGGGATCTAGCGGGGGGGGCCTACGAGCAGTACTTC	CASWDLAGGAYEQYF
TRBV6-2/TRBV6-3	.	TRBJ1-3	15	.	TGTGCCAGCAGCCAAACAGTTTACTCTGGAAACACCATATATTTT	CASSQTVYSGNTIYF
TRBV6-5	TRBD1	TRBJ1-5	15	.	TGTGCCAGCAGCTGGGACAGGGAGGGAGATCAGCCCCAGCATTTT	CASSWDREGDQPQHF
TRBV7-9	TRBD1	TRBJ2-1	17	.	TGTGCCAGCAGCACCACCGGGACAGGGTTTTTTGGCGATGAGCAGTTCTTC	CASSTTGTGFFGDEQFF
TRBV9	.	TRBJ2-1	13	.	TGTGCCAGCAGCGTAGCCGGCGGCAATGAGCAGTTCTTC	CASSVAGGNEQFF
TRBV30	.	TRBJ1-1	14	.	TGTGCCTGGAGTTCAATCAGGGGAAGGACTGAAGCTTTCTTT	CAWSSIRGRTEAFF
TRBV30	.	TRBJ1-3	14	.	TGTGCCTGGAGTGTAGCTCTTTCTGGAAACACCATATATTTT	CAWSVALSGNTIYF
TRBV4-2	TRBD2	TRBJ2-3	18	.	TGTGCCAGCAGCCAAGATCAGGGGCGGGAGGGGCTGGGAGATACGCAGTATTTT	CASSQDQGREGLGDTQYF
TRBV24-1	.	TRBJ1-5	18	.	TGTGCCACCAGTGATTTGGCGTTAGGGCAGGTTAGCAATCAGCCCCAGCATTTT	CATSDLALGQVSNQPQHF
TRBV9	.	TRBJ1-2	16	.	TGTGCCAGCAGCGTAGGAGTTCCCACCGGGGTCTATGGCTACACCTTC	CASSVGVPTGVYGYTF
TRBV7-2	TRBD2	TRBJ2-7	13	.	TGTGCCAGCAGCCCAGCGGGGGGGCCTGGGCAGTACTTC	CASSPAGGPGQYF
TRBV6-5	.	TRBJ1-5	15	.	TGTGCCAGCAGTTACGAGGACGGAAAGACTCAGCCCCAGCATTTT	CASSYEDGKTQPQHF
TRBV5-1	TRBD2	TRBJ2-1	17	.	TGCGCCAGCAGCGGATCCGGGACTACCACCTCCTACAATGAGCAGTTCTTC	CASSGSGTTTSYNEQFF